A selection of T cell receptor beta chains follows, all from one sample in a study of control samples from healthy donors and cancer patients. The assay was immunoSEQ multiplex PCR, and TCRdb's table has in-frame clones only and misses some. The sample has about 190,000 clones; roughly nine tenths are singletons. What was sequenced was blood. The receptors stem from a man aged 30 to 39 in good health. Both conserved end residues are part of each CDR3. A D gene is named only where the DNA matches it firmly. Clone size, where shown, is once, few, many, or a class for clones that have expanded.

j_call: TRBJ2-7
clone_size: NA
v_call: TRBV15
d_call: TRBD1
cdr3_nt: TGTGCCACCAGCAGAAAAAGGGGGACAGGGGGCACCTACGAGCAGTACTTC
cdr3_aa: CATSRKRGTGGTYEQYF

j_call: TRBJ1-6
clone_size: NA
v_call: TRBV5-4
d_call: NA
cdr3_nt: TGTGCCAGCAGCCTGGGGGGGGCACTTAATTCACCCCTCCACTTT
cdr3_aa: CASSLGGALNSPLHF

j_call: TRBJ2-3
clone_size: NA
v_call: TRBV3-1/TRBV3-2
d_call: NA
cdr3_nt: TGTGCCAGCAGTCAACAGGGTAGGTCTACGCAGTATTTT
cdr3_aa: CASSQQGRSTQYF

j_call: TRBJ1-5
clone_size: NA
v_call: TRBV5-1
d_call: NA
cdr3_nt: TGCGCCAGCAGCTTGGGGTACGAGGAACCCCCTTTTGTCGTGGGCAATCAGCCCCAGCATTTT
cdr3_aa: CASSLGYEEPPFVVGNQPQHF

j_call: TRBJ2-1
clone_size: NA
v_call: TRBV5-1
d_call: NA
cdr3_nt: TGCGCCAGCAGCCGCCGGTCGTTTATGGGCGATGAGCAGTTCTTC
cdr3_aa: CASSRRSFMGDEQFF

j_call: TRBJ2-6
clone_size: NA
v_call: TRBV30
d_call: NA
cdr3_nt: TGTGCCTGGAGTCCACTGGGAATCTCTGGGGCCAACGTCCTGACTTTC
cdr3_aa: CAWSPLGISGANVLTF

j_call: TRBJ1-3
clone_size: NA
v_call: TRBV3-1/TRBV3-2
d_call: NA
cdr3_nt: TGTGCCAGCAGCCAAACGACAGGTATAAGAAACACCATATATTTT
cdr3_aa: CASSQTTGIRNTIYF

j_call: TRBJ1-1
clone_size: NA
v_call: TRBV30
d_call: NA
cdr3_nt: TGTGCCTGCCAGGCGTATAGGACAACCATGAACACTGAAGCTTTCTTT
cdr3_aa: CACQAYRTTMNTEAFF

j_call: TRBJ1-1
clone_size: NA
v_call: TRBV5-1
d_call: TRBD1
cdr3_nt: TGCGCCAGCAGGGGACAGATGAACACTGAAGCTTTCTTT
cdr3_aa: CASRGQMNTEAFF

j_call: TRBJ1-2
clone_size: NA
v_call: TRBV25-1
d_call: TRBD1
cdr3_nt: TGTGCCAGCAAACCCGGGACAGACGGGGAGAACTATGGCTACACCTTC
cdr3_aa: CASKPGTDGENYGYTF

j_call: TRBJ1-2
clone_size: NA
v_call: TRBV7-9
d_call: TRBD1
cdr3_nt: TGTGCCAGCAGCTTAAGGGACTTGACACAGGGGCCCTATGGCTACACCTTC
cdr3_aa: CASSLRDLTQGPYGYTF

j_call: TRBJ2-7
clone_size: NA
v_call: TRBV6-5
d_call: NA
cdr3_nt: TGTGCCAGCACTCCGAGGTTACCTTCCTACGAGCAGTACTTC
cdr3_aa: CASTPRLPSYEQYF

j_call: TRBJ1-5
clone_size: NA
v_call: TRBV7-2
d_call: NA
cdr3_nt: TGTGCCAGCAGCTTAGTAGGGGATCAGCCCCAGCATTTT
cdr3_aa: CASSLVGDQPQHF

j_call: TRBJ2-7
clone_size: NA
v_call: TRBV7-9
d_call: TRBD2
cdr3_nt: TGTGCCAGCAGCCCACCCAGCGGGGGGACGTACTCCTACGAGCAGTACTTC
cdr3_aa: CASSPPSGGTYSYEQYF

j_call: TRBJ1-4
clone_size: NA
v_call: TRBV6-4
d_call: NA
cdr3_nt: TGTGCCAGCAGTGAACTGGAGGGGGACACTAATGAAAAACTGTTTTTT
cdr3_aa: CASSELEGDTNEKLFF

j_call: TRBJ2-3
clone_size: NA
v_call: TRBV29-1
d_call: NA
cdr3_nt: TGCAGCGTCCGTCTGGGTGGGGCAGATACGCAGTATTTT
cdr3_aa: CSVRLGGADTQYF

j_call: TRBJ1-1
clone_size: NA
v_call: TRBV4-2
d_call: NA
cdr3_nt: TGTGCCAGCAGCCAAGAGGGAGGTTCAGTGAACACTGAAGCTTTCTTT
cdr3_aa: CASSQEGGSVNTEAFF

j_call: TRBJ1-2
clone_size: NA
v_call: TRBV28
d_call: NA
cdr3_nt: TGTGCCAGCAGTTCTATGGGGGTGAGGGGACGAACCTACACCTTC
cdr3_aa: CASSSMGVRGRTYTF

j_call: TRBJ1-1
clone_size: NA
v_call: TRBV9
d_call: TRBD1
cdr3_nt: TGTGCCAGCAGCACCGGACAGGGGGTGAACACTGAAGCTTTCTTT
cdr3_aa: CASSTGQGVNTEAFF

j_call: TRBJ1-1
clone_size: NA
v_call: TRBV10-3
d_call: NA
cdr3_nt: TGTGCCACCCGGGCAGGGTTTGACACTGAAGCTTTCTTT
cdr3_aa: CATRAGFDTEAFF

j_call: TRBJ1-2
clone_size: NA
v_call: TRBV30
d_call: TRBD1
cdr3_nt: TGTGCCTGGAGCCCGCCCCGGGACAGGGCCTTTTGGGACTATGGCTACACCTTC
cdr3_aa: CAWSPPRDRAFWDYGYTF

j_call: TRBJ1-2
clone_size: once
v_call: TRBV7-9
d_call: TRBD1
cdr3_nt: TGTGCCAGCAGCCTCTCCCGGACAGGGCGGAAAAACTATGGCTACACCTTC
cdr3_aa: CASSLSRTGRKNYGYTF

j_call: TRBJ2-7
clone_size: NA
v_call: TRBV5-1
d_call: TRBD1
cdr3_nt: TGCGCCAGCAGCACCCGACAGGGGACGAATTACGAGCAGTACTTC
cdr3_aa: CASSTRQGTNYEQYF

j_call: TRBJ1-6
clone_size: NA
v_call: TRBV9
d_call: NA
cdr3_nt: TGTGCCAGCAGCTTGACAGAACTCAATTCACCCCTCCACTTT
cdr3_aa: CASSLTELNSPLHF

j_call: TRBJ2-7
clone_size: NA
v_call: TRBV5-1
d_call: TRBD1
cdr3_nt: TGCGCCAGCAGCCCCGGGACAGGGGGGAGCGACGAGCAGTACTTC
cdr3_aa: CASSPGTGGSDEQYF

j_call: TRBJ2-2
clone_size: NA
v_call: TRBV18
d_call: NA
cdr3_nt: TGTGCCAGCTCACCAGTTGAGAACACCGGGGAGCTGTTTTTT
cdr3_aa: CASSPVENTGELFF

j_call: TRBJ2-5
clone_size: NA
v_call: TRBV15
d_call: NA
cdr3_nt: TGTGCCACCAGCAGAGTCCTTGGATCGGCGGTGGTCATCGGCGAGACCCAGTACTTC
cdr3_aa: CATSRVLGSAVVIGETQYF

j_call: TRBJ2-2
clone_size: NA
v_call: TRBV25-1
d_call: NA
cdr3_nt: TGTGCCAGCAGTGGGACAGAGAACACCGGGGAGCTGTTTTTT
cdr3_aa: CASSGTENTGELFF

j_call: TRBJ1-5
clone_size: NA
v_call: TRBV2
d_call: TRBD1
cdr3_nt: TGTGCCAGCAGTGTACAGGGGGGCAATCAGCCCCAGCATTTT
cdr3_aa: CASSVQGGNQPQHF